Sequencing of this T cell receptor (beta chain) was carried out in a study of T cells in Graves' hyperthyroidism and ophthalmopathy. Germline CDR1 reads LNHDA; CDR2 reads SQIVND (reference sequence). The CDR3 spans 12 residues. V was pared by 8 bases and J by 6 bases, with 4 bases of the junction left unmatched. RNA transcripts provided the source from which TCR beta CDR3 regions were amplified. Researchers ran a first-round RT-PCR on the TCR CDR3 using the HTBI primer set. TCRdb redid the calling of the multiplex PCR reads with MiXCR, one entry per CDR3 protein. The sample contains 300,000 to 350,000 distinct CDR3 sequences, 16% of which appear only once. This clonotype was counted ten times or more.

The source material was blood. The sequence came from a man younger than 40 with Graves' hyperthyroidism. The chain combines TRBV19 with TRBJ1-1, with 9 bases fitting TRBD1. The DNA of the CDR3 is TGTGCCAGTGGGAGACAGGGGGCTGAAGCTTTCTTT. Residues: CASGRQGAEAFF.